The following is a T cell receptor beta chain sequence with its context. cDNA came from around 0.54 to 1 ug RNA primed by random hexamers. TCR beta CDR3 was amplified by immunoSEQ covering 54 Vbeta and 13 Jbeta. TCRdb passed the immunoSEQ multiplex PCR reads through MiXCR, listing each CDR3 protein once. The profile shows around 270,000 distinct CDR3 sequences, 65% to 90% of them singletons. Peripheral blood CD8+ and CD4+ T cells were profiled by TCR beta sequencing. Stable or active relapsing-remitting multiple sclerosis, untreated and meeting revised McDonald criteria, defined the controls. This entry belongs to a study of CD8 T cells in Susac syndrome. This CDR3 has 15 residues. Deletions cut 2 bases from V and 1 base from J, with 11 bases between. Per the germline V gene, CDR1 is MNHNS and CDR2 is SASEGT.

The V and J genes are TRBV6-1 and TRBJ1-1; TRBD1 might be the D (5 bases). The TCR originated in a human donor with multiple sclerosis. Sequencing was performed on CD8+ T cells from PBMCs. For the CDR3, the DNA is TGTGCCAGCAGTGAAAACCTGGGGCAGAACACTGAAGCTTTCTTT. It codes for CASSENLGQNTEAFF.